The TCR beta chain described here comes from a study of T cells after posttransplantation cyclophosphamide. Study-level findings and limits: Later post-transplant blood repertoires were often dominated by donor CD8+ memory clones. TRB clonality was highly associated with recipient CMV seropositivity and reactivation. Tissue-infiltrating T cells from skin or gut overlapped little with blood T cells.

Peripheral blood was collected from the related graft donor on the marrow donation day. This clone was recorded at least ten times. What it binds is unknown. V shed 4 bases and J shed 6 bases, with 9 bases lying between them. The germline gives CDR1 SNHLY, CDR2 FYNNEI. The CDR3 is made up of 12 amino acids. Sequenced by immunoSEQ multiplex PCR; TCRdb stores in-frame clones only, minus some. The repertoire consists of around 34,000 clones, none detected only once. The chain employs TRBV2 and TRBJ1-2, with D maybe TRBD1 (6 bases). The sequence was obtained from a woman between 45 and 65 years old in good health and a related stem cell transplant donor. Sequenced input: PBMCs. CDR3 amino acids: CASSVQGNGYTF. As DNA, the CDR3 is TGTGCCAGCAGTGTGCAGGGGAATGGCTACACCTTC.